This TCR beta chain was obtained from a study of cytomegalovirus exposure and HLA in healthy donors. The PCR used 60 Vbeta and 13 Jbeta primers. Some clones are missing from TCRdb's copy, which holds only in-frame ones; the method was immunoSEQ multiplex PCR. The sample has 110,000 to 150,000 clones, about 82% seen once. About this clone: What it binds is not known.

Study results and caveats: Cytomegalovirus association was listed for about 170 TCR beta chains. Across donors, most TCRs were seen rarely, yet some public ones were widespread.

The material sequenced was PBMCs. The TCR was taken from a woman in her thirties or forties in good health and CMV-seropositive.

The CDR3 protein is CAWSVALRAGNTIYF. DNA for the CDR3: TGTGCCTGGAGTGTAGCCTTACGGGCTGGAAACACCATATATTTT. The chain links TRBV30 to TRBJ1-3; D is unresolved. CDR3 size: 15 residues. Germline V gene lookup returns CDR1 GTSNPN and CDR2 SVGIG (reference sequence). Trimming left V 0 bases short and J 2 bases short, with 11 bases between.